The 5 T cell receptor beta chains given below trace back to one sample, sequenced in a study of shared clonotypes between healthy human individuals (TCRdb year 2020). For the CD8 naive samples, CD45RO-negative cells were positively selected for CCR7, yielding a CD45RA+CCR7+ population from which TemRA cells were excluded. Libraries came from the immunoSEQ multiplex PCR assay. TCRdb stores this immuneACCESS table with in-frame sequences only. Part of the clones is absent; in the studies checked, under half of the shortfall reflects unresolved V genes, and no reason is known for the rest. Within this sample are just over 2,000,000 clones, with about 95% of them counted one time only. The ten largest account for about 1.1% of the sample. The sample consisted of naive CD8+ T cells sorted from blood. Interpreted using the paper, the cell subset or site label stands for: CD45RA+CCR7+. Receptors originate from a man between 18 and 29 years old in good health.

This sequence joins TRBV19 and TRBJ1-2; no clear D. CDR1 LNHDA and CDR2 SQIVND come from the germline V gene (reference sequence). V was shortened by 9 bases and J by 8 bases, with 28 bases between the two germline ends. CDR3 length: 16 residues. This chain's CDR3 is CASTLTQTSTMVGYTF. DNA of the CDR3: TGTGCCAGCACACTCACCCAGACTTCTACTATGGTGGGCTACACCTTC.

A note on this clone: The sample carries other DNA sequences with the same CDR3. V is TRBV11-2 and J is TRBJ2-5; 9 bases map to TRBD2. Germline V gene sequence: CDR1 SGHAT, CDR2 FQNNGV. The junction had 1 base not matched to a gene; V was cut back by 0 bases and J by 2 bases. This CDR3 has 15 amino acids. For the CDR3, the DNA is TGTGCCAGCAGCTTAGAACTAGCGGGTCAAGAGACCCAGTACTTC. Translated: CASSLELAGQETQYF. Combining the CDR3 with reference TRBV11-2 and TRBJ2-5 gives the whole variable domain EAGVAQSPRYKIIEKRQSVAFWCNPISGHATLYWYQQILGQGPKLLIQFQNNGVVDDSQLPKDRFSAERLKGVDSTLKIQPAKLEDSAVYLCASSLELAGQETQYFGPGTRLLVL.

The V and J genes are TRBV10-2 and TRBJ2-5, with 10 bases aligning to TRBD1. Per germline, CDR1 WSHSY and CDR2 SAAADI. The CDR3 loop spans 15 amino acids. V was clipped by 2 bases and J by 4 bases; unmatched bases: 4. CDR3 DNA sequence: TGCGCCAGCAGTGAGACGACAGGGGGCCTAGAGACCCAGTACTTC. It codes for CASSETTGGLETQYF.

The genes are TRBV4-1 and TRBJ2-7; D ambiguous. Trimming removed 4 bases at V and 3 bases at J, with 19 bases between. The germline V gene has CDR1 MGHRA and CDR2 YSYEKL. This CDR3 contains 16 residues. CDR3 sequence reads: CASSLQQTHLDYEQYF. CDR3 nucleotides: TGCGCCAGCAGCCTACAACAGACCCACTTGGACTACGAGCAGTACTTC.

A remark on this clone: This may come from a read error, since a much larger clone is one base off. This sample also contains other DNA sequences that code for the same CDR3. V usage is TRBV7-3 and J usage is TRBJ2-7; D not certain. Trimming cost V 3 bases and J 2 bases, with 8 bases left between them. Germline V gives CDR1 SGHTA, CDR2 FQGTGA. The CDR3 has 13 amino acids. CDR3 protein: CASSLGSAYEQYF. The CDR3 DNA reads TGTGCCAGCAGCTTGGGCAGCGCCTACGAGCAGTACTTC.